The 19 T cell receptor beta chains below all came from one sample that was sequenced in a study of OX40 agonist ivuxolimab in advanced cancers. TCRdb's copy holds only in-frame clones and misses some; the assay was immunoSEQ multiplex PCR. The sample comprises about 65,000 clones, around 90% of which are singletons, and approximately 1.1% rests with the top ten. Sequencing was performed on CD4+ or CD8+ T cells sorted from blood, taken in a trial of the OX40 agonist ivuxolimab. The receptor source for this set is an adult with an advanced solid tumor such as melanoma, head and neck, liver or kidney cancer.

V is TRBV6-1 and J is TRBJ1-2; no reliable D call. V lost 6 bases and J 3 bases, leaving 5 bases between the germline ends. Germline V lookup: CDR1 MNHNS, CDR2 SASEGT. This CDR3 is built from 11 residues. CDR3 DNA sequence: TGTGCCAGCAGGCAGCACTATGGCTACACCTTC. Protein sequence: CASRQHYGYTF.

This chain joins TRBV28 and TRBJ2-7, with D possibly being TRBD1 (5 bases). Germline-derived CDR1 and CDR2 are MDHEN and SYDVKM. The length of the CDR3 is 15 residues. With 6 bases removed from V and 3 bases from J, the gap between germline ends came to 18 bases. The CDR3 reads CASSSQAGWHYEQYF. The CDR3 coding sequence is TGTGCCAGCAGCTCCCAAGCAGGGTGGCACTACGAGCAGTACTTC.

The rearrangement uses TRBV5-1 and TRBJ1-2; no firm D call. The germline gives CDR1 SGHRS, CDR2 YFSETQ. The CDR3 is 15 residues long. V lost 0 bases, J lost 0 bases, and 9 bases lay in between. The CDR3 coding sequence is TGCGCCAGCAGCTTGGAGGGCAACTCTAACTATGGCTACACCTTC. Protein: CASSLEGNSNYGYTF.

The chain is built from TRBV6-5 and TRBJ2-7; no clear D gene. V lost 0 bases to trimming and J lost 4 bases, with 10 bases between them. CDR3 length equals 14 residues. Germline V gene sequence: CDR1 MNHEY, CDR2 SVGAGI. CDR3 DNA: TGTGCCAGCAGTTACTCAAGGTGGGGTTACGAGCAGTACTTC. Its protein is CASSYSRWGYEQYF.

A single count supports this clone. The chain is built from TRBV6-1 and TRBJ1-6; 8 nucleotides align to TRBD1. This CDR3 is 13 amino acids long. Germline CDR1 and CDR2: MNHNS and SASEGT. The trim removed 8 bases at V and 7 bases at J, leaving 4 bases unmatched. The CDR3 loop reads CASQDRVNSPLHF. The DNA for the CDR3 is TGTGCCAGCCAGGACAGGGTAAATTCACCCCTCCACTTT.

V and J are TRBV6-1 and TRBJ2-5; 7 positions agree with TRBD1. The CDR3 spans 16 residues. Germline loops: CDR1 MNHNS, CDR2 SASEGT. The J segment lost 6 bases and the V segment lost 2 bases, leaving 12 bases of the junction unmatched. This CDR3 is CASSESDRVGFKTQYF. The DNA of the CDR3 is TGTGCCAGCAGTGAATCCGACAGGGTTGGGTTTAAGACCCAGTACTTC.

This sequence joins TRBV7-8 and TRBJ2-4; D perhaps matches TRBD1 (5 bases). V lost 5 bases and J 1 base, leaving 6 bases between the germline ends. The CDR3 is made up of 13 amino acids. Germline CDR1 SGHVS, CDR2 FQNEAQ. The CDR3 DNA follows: TGTGCCAGCAGCCCAGGGGCCAAAAACATTCAGTACTTC. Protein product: CASSPGAKNIQYF.

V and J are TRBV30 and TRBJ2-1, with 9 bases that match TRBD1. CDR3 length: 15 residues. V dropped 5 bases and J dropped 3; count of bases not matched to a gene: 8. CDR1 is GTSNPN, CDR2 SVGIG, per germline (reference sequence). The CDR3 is CAWASGQGVYNEQFF. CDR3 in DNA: TGTGCCTGGGCCTCGGGACAGGGAGTCTACAATGAGCAGTTCTTC. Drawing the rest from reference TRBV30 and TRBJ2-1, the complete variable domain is SQTIHQWPATLVQPVGSPLSLECTVEGTSNPNLYWYRQAAGRGLQLLFYSVGIGQISSEVPQNLSASRPQDRQFILSSKKLLLSDSGFYLCAWASGQGVYNEQFFGPGTRLTVL.

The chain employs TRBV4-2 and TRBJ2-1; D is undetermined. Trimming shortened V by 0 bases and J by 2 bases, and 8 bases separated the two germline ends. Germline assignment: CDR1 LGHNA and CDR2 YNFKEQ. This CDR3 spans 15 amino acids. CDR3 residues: CASSQEKYPYNEQFF. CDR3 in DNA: TGTGCCAGCAGCCAAGAGAAATACCCCTACAATGAGCAGTTCTTC.

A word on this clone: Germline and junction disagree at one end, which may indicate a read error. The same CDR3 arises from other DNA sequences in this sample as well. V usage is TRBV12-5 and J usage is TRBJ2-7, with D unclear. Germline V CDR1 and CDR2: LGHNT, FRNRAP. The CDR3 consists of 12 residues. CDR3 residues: CASGLVRTPAFF. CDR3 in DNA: TGTGCTAGTGGTTTGGTGAGGACCCCAGCTTTCTTC. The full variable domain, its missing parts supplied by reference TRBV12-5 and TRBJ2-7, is DARVTQTPRHKVTEMGQEVTMRCQPILGHNTVFWYRQTMMQGLELLAYFRNRAPLDDSGMPKDRFSAEMPDATLATLKIQPSEPRDSAVYFCASGLVRTPAFFGPGTRLTVT.

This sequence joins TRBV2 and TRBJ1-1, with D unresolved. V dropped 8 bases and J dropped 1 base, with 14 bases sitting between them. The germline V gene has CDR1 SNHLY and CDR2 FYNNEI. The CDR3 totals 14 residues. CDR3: CASLVALANTEAFF. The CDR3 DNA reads TGTGCCAGCCTGGTGGCGTTAGCGAACACTGAAGCTTTCTTT.

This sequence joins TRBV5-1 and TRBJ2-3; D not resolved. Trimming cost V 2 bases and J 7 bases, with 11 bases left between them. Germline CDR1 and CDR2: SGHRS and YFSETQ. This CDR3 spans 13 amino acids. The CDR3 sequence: CASSLGSGNTQYF. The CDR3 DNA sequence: TGCGCCAGCAGCTTAGGATCTGGAAATACGCAGTATTTT.

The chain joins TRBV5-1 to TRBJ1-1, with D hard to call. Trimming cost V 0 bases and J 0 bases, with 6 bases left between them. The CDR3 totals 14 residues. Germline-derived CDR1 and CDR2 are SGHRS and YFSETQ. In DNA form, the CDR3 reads TGCGCCAGCAGCTTGGAACAGCTGAACACTGAAGCTTTCTTT. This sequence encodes CASSLEQLNTEAFF.

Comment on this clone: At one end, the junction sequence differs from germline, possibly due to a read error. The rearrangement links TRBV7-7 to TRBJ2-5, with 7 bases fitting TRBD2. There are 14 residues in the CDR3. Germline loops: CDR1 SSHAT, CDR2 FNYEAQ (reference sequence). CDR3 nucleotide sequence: TGTGCTAGCAGCCCCATCGGGGGGCAAGAGACCCAGTACTTC. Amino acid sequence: CASSPIGGQETQYF.

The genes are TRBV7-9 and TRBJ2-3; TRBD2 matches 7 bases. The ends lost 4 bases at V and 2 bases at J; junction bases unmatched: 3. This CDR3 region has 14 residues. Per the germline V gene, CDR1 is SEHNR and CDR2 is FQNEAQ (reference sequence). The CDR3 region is CASSYGLDTDTQYF. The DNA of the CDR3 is TGTGCCAGCAGCTACGGACTAGACACAGATACGCAGTATTTT.

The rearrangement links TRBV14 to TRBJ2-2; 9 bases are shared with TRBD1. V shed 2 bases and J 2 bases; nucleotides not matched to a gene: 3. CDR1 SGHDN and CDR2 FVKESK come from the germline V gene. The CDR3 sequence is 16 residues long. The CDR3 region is CASSQRTGANTGELFF. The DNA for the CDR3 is TGTGCCAGCAGCCAACGGACAGGGGCAAACACCGGGGAGCTGTTTTTT.

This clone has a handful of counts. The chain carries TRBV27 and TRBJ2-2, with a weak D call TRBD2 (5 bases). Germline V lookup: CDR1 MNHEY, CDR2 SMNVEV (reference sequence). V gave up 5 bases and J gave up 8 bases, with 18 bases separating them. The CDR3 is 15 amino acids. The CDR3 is CASSPQLVRGGELFF. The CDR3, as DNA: TGTGCCAGCAGTCCCCAACTTGTCCGGGGAGGGGAGCTGTTTTTT.

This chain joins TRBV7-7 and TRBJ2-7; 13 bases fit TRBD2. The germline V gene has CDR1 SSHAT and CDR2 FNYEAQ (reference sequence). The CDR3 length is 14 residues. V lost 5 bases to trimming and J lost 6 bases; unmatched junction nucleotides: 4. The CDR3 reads CASSPGLAGSEQYF. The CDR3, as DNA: TGTGCCAGCAGCCCGGGACTAGCGGGGAGCGAGCAGTACTTC.

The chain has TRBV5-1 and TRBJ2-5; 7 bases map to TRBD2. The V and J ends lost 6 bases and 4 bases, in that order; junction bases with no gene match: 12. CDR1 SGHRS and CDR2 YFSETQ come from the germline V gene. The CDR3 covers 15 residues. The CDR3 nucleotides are TGCGCCAGCAACCCGGGGACTATTACGGGAGAGACCCAGTACTTC. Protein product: CASNPGTITGETQYF.